Listed here are 25 T cell receptor beta chains from one sample, sequenced in a study of T cells in localized non-small cell lung cancer. The assay was immunoSEQ multiplex PCR, and TCRdb's table has in-frame clones only and misses some. This sample has 70,000 to 75,000 clones; around 84% occur once, and the top ten carry 1.3%. This material consisted of peripheral blood, taken before any cancer treatment. The receptor source for this set is an older female donor with stage I lung adenocarcinoma.

The DNA of the CDR3 is TGCGCCAGCAGCCAAGGGGACAGCGACCCTTATGGCTACACCTTC. This encodes CASSQGDSDPYGYTF. This chain connects TRBV4-1 to TRBJ1-2; 7 positions agree with TRBD1. V lost 1 base and J lost 5; bases outside the gene matches: 7. The CDR3 contains 15 residues. In germline, CDR1 is MGHRA, CDR2 YSYEKL.

The rearrangement links TRBV6-6 to TRBJ1-6; 7 bases match TRBD1. This CDR3 has 15 amino acids. CDR1 MNHNY and CDR2 SVGAGI come from the germline V gene (reference sequence). V was pared by 6 bases and J by 4 bases, with 6 bases of the junction left unmatched. In DNA form, the CDR3 reads TGTGCCAGCAGGCCACCGGGACAGTATAATTCACCCCTCCACTTT. This gives the protein CASRPPGQYNSPLHF.

Note on this clone: The same CDR3 is also encoded by other DNA sequences in this sample. V is TRBV7-9 and J is TRBJ2-3; D is unclear. Germline CDR1 is SEHNR and CDR2 is FQNEAQ (reference sequence). The germline V and J ends were trimmed by 3 bases and 0 bases, with 4 bases remaining between them. This CDR3 is built from 13 residues. CDR3 sequence (DNA): TGTGCCAGCAGCTTGTACAGCACAGATACGCAGTATTTT. This gives the protein CASSLYSTDTQYF. The whole variable domain, filled in from reference TRBV7-9 and TRBJ2-3, reads DTGVSQNPRHKITKRGQNVTFRCDPISEHNRLYWYRQTLGQGPEFLTYFQNEAQLEKSRLLSDRFSAERPKGSFSTLEIQRTEQGDSAMYLCASSLYSTDTQYFGPGTRLTVL.

This clone was seen more than once but under ten times. V and J are TRBV4-2 and TRBJ1-5; possibly TRBD1 for D (6 bases). The CDR3 consists of 16 residues. V lost 3 bases and J 5 bases, leaving 17 bases between the germline ends. Germline CDR1 reads LGHNA; CDR2 reads YNFKEQ. The DNA for the CDR3 is TGTGCCAGCAGCCAGGGGATAGGGGGGGGTGATCAGCCCCAGCATTTT. Protein sequence: CASSQGIGGGDQPQHF.

The chain combines TRBV7-2 with TRBJ2-2; no definite D call. V gave up 3 bases and J gave up 2 bases, with 7 bases separating them. CDR3 length: 14 amino acids. The germline CDR1 and CDR2 sequences are SGHTA and FQGNSA. Here the CDR3 reads CASSFPRNTGELFF. Written as DNA, the CDR3 is TGTGCCAGCAGCTTCCCCCGAAACACCGGGGAGCTGTTTTTT.

The V gene is TRBV29-1, the J gene TRBJ2-1; TRBD1 matches 8 bases. V dropped 7 bases and J dropped 5; count of bases not matched to a gene: 7. The CDR3 contains 13 residues. The germline gives CDR1 SQVTM, CDR2 ANQGSEA. The CDR3 nucleotides are TGCAGCGCCGACAGGGGCTTGAACAATGAGCAGTTCTTC. This encodes CSADRGLNNEQFF.

There are a few counts of this clone. The rearrangement links TRBV7-2 to TRBJ2-1; 9 bases line up with TRBD2. Germline CDR1 and CDR2: SGHTA and FQGNSA. The CDR3 runs 17 residues. V dropped 5 bases and J dropped 4; count of bases not matched to a gene: 12. The CDR3: CASSAQAGGPPYNEQFF. The DNA of the CDR3 is TGTGCCAGCAGCGCACAAGCGGGGGGCCCCCCTTACAATGAGCAGTTCTTC.

This clone has only one observation. A read error may account for a junction end that differs from germline. The genes are TRBV7-7 and TRBJ2-1; D is perhaps TRBD1 or TRBD2 (6 bases each). The CDR3 runs to 15 residues. Germline V lookup: CDR1 SSHAT, CDR2 FNYEAQ (reference sequence). The chain's CDR3 is CASSLGGRGEYEQFF. For the CDR3, the DNA is TGTGCTAGCAGCTTAGGGGGAAGGGGGGAGTACGAGCAGTTCTTC.

The chain joins TRBV6-1 to TRBJ2-5; D gene unclear. Germline CDR1 MNHNS, CDR2 SASEGT. The CDR3 sequence is 15 residues long. Deletions cut 6 bases from V and 2 bases from J, with 16 bases between. CDR3 amino acids: CASRGGFGPQETQYF. CDR3 DNA: TGTGCCAGCAGGGGCGGCTTCGGACCTCAAGAGACCCAGTACTTC.

The V gene is TRBV7-6, the J gene TRBJ1-1; D gene uncertain. Per germline, CDR1 SGHVS and CDR2 FNYEAQ. The germline V and J ends were trimmed by 2 bases and 1 base, with 5 bases remaining between them. The CDR3 spans 13 residues. CDR3 bases: TGTGCCAGCAGCTTATACACGAACACTGAAGCTTTCTTT. Encoded protein: CASSLYTNTEAFF.

This clone was recorded a few times. The chain uses TRBV6-5 and TRBJ2-6, with D tentatively TRBD1 (5 bases). The CDR3 is 15 residues long. Germline CDR1 is MNHEY and CDR2 is SVGAGI. Trimming shortened V by 0 bases and J by 4 bases, and 7 bases separated the two germline ends. The DNA for the CDR3 is TGTGCCAGCAGTTACTCAGGGGTAGGGGCCAACGTCCTGACTTTC. Amino acids: CASSYSGVGANVLTF.

The V and J genes are TRBV11-2 and TRBJ2-3, with unresolved D. Trimming left V 3 bases short and J 0 bases short, with 10 bases between. The CDR3 totals 15 residues. Germline V gene data show CDR1 as SGHAT and CDR2 as FQNNGV. The CDR3 sequence is CASSLIRESTDTQYF. CDR3 DNA sequence: TGTGCCAGCAGCTTGATTCGCGAGAGCACAGATACGCAGTATTTT.

The chain employs TRBV6-1 and TRBJ1-2, with TRBD1 identical over 9 bases. V trimming: 8 bases; J trimming: 4 bases; junction bases outside the gene matches: 8. The CDR3 runs 14 residues. Germline-derived CDR1 and CDR2 are MNHNS and SASEGT. CDR3 region: CASGSRDRVYGYTF. The CDR3 nucleotides read TGTGCCAGCGGGTCGCGGGACAGGGTCTATGGCTACACCTTC.

DNA for the CDR3: TGTGCCAGCAGCTCCCGCGCTTCGGGGAACACTGAAGCTTTCTTT. It encodes CASSSRASGNTEAFF. The chain uses TRBV7-9 and TRBJ1-1; D is ambiguous. The length of the CDR3 is 15 residues. V was trimmed by 4 bases and J by 1 base, leaving 13 bases between them. Germline V gene data show CDR1 as SEHNR and CDR2 as FQNEAQ (reference sequence).

The gene calls are TRBV5-6 and TRBJ2-1; 13 bases fit TRBD2. This CDR3 spans 15 amino acids. The V and J ends lost 5 bases and 7 bases, in that order; junction bases with no gene match: 6. Germline V gene data show CDR1 as SGHDT and CDR2 as YYEEEE. In DNA form, the CDR3 reads TGTGCCAGCAGGTGGACTAGCGGGAGTCTTAATGAGCAGTTCTTC. It codes for CASRWTSGSLNEQFF.

This clone was observed once. The chain joins TRBV19 to TRBJ1-3, with a weak D call TRBD1 (6 bases). Trimming took 7 bases from V and 0 from J, leaving 10 bases between them. CDR1 is LNHDA, CDR2 SQIVND, per germline (reference sequence). The CDR3 is made up of 14 amino acids. In nucleotides, the CDR3 is TGTGCCAGTATCGACAGGACCTCTGGAAACACCATATATTTT. Its translation: CASIDRTSGNTIYF.

This rearrangement joins TRBV18 to TRBJ2-1; TRBD2 is a possible D gene (6 bases). In germline, CDR1 is KGHSH, CDR2 LQKENI. The CDR3 loop spans 16 amino acids. Trimming pared 0 bases from V and 5 bases from J, leaving 14 bases between. The CDR3 loop is CASSPPGTLADNEQFF. CDR3 DNA sequence: TGTGCCAGCTCACCACCTGGGACTCTCGCAGACAATGAGCAGTTCTTC.

A word on this clone: Germline is not matched at one junction end, which may reflect a read error. CDR3 nucleotides: TGTGCCAGCAGCCCCTCTCAGGCCCAGCATTTT. It yields the protein CASSPSQAQHF. The chain employs TRBV6-5 and TRBJ1-5; D gene uncertain. The CDR3 consists of 11 residues. Germline CDR1 is MNHEY and CDR2 is SVGAGI.

This clone was counted a single time. The chain uses TRBV5-1 and TRBJ2-3; the match to TRBD1 covers 9 bases. In germline, CDR1 is SGHRS, CDR2 YFSETQ. The CDR3 loop spans 14 amino acids. V was clipped by 3 bases and J by 4 bases; unmatched bases: 3. The CDR3 nucleotides are TGCGCCAGCAGCTGGGACAGGGCCCCAGATACGCAGTATTTT. It encodes CASSWDRAPDTQYF.

The V gene is TRBV6-6, the J gene TRBJ1-2, with 7 bases fitting TRBD1. Germline V gene lookup returns CDR1 MNHNY and CDR2 SVGAGI (reference sequence). After removal of 2 bases from V and 4 bases from J, the junction contained 4 bases not matched to a gene. The CDR3 extends over 14 amino acids. In DNA, the CDR3 is TGTGCCAGCAGTTACAGGGGGCAGGGCTATGGCTACACCTTC. It encodes CASSYRGQGYGYTF.

In DNA form, the CDR3 reads TGTGCCAGCTCACTGAACACCATCGGGACAGGGGTCACAGATACGCAGTATTTT. This gives the protein CASSLNTIGTGVTDTQYF. The chain carries TRBV18 and TRBJ2-3; TRBD1 agrees at 10 bases. CDR1 KGHSH and CDR2 LQKENI come from the germline V gene. V gave up 4 bases and J gave up 2 bases; unmatched junction bases: 12. The CDR3 is 18 residues long.

The DNA of the CDR3 is TGTGCCAGCAGCTTAGCGGTCGGCTCCTACAATGAGCAGTTCTTC. Encoded protein: CASSLAVGSYNEQFF. The chain couples TRBV7-2 to TRBJ2-1, with D unresolved. Germline CDR1 is SGHTA and CDR2 is FQGNSA. The CDR3 contains 15 residues. The V end lost 0 bases, the J end lost 0 bases, and 6 bases lay between the germline ends.

This chain connects TRBV6-5 to TRBJ2-3; 9 positions agree with TRBD1. From germline, CDR1 is MNHEY and CDR2 SVGAGI. V gave up 5 bases and J gave up 1 base; unmatched junction bases: 4. The CDR3 is 15 residues long. Here the CDR3 reads CASSATGGGTDTQYF. Written as DNA, the CDR3 is TGTGCCAGCAGTGCCACAGGGGGCGGCACAGATACGCAGTATTTT.

The rearrangement uses TRBV2 and TRBJ1-1; D call uncertain. CDR3 length equals 16 residues. Germline V CDR1 and CDR2: SNHLY, FYNNEI. The V and J ends lost 2 bases and 0 bases respectively, with 13 bases between them. The CDR3 is CASSEPAVKMNTEAFF. The CDR3, as DNA: TGTGCCAGCAGTGAACCAGCGGTCAAGATGAACACTGAAGCTTTCTTT.

The CDR3, as DNA: TGTGCCAGCAGCGTAGAAGGGTCAGGGCTGAACACTGAAGCTTTCTTT. Amino acid sequence: CASSVEGSGLNTEAFF. The chain employs TRBV9 and TRBJ1-1; TRBD1 is a possible D gene (5 bases). The ends were cut back, 0 bases at V and 0 bases at J, with 12 bases in the middle. This CDR3 contains 16 residues. Germline values: CDR1 SGDLS, CDR2 YYNGEE. Combining the CDR3 with reference TRBV9 and TRBJ1-1 gives the whole variable domain DSGVTQTPKHLITATGQRVTLRCSPRSGDLSVYWYQQSLDQGLQFLIQYYNGEERAKGNILERFSAQQFPDLHSELNLSSLELGDSALYFCASSVEGSGLNTEAFFGQGTRLTVV.